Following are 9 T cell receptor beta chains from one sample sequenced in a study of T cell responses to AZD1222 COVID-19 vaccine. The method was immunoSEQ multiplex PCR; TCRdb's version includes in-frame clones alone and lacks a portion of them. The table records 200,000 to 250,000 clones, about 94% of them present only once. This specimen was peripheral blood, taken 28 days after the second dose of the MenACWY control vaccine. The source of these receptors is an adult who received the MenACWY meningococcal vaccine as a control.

CDR3: CASTGGSYEQYF. Here the CDR3 DNA reads TGCGCCAGCACAGGTGGCTCCTACGAGCAGTACTTC. V usage is TRBV5-1 and J usage is TRBJ2-7; D not certain. Germline CDR1 reads SGHRS; CDR2 reads YFSETQ. The CDR3 is made up of 12 amino acids. Trimming took 6 bases from V and 0 from J, leaving 7 bases between them. Looking up the rest from reference TRBV5-1 and TRBJ2-7 gives the full variable domain: KAGVTQTPRYLIKTRGQQVTLSCSPISGHRSVSWYQQTPGQGLQFLFEYFSETQRNKGNFPGRFSGRQFSNSRSEMNVSTLELGDSALYLCASTGGSYEQYFGPGTRLTVT.

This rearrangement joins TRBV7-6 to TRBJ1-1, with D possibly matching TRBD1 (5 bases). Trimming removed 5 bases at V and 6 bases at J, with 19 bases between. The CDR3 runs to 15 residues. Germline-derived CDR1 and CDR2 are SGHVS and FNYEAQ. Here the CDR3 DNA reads TGTGCCAGCAGCCCCCCTGGGAGGGGAGTTGCTGAAGCTTTCTTT. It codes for CASSPPGRGVAEAFF.

CDR3 region: CASSLKPGDTEAFF. CDR3 bases: TGTGCCAGCAGCTTGAAGCCGGGGGACACTGAAGCTTTCTTT. This rearrangement joins TRBV7-2 to TRBJ1-1; D perhaps matches TRBD1 (5 bases). Trimming cost V 3 bases and J 3 bases, with 11 bases left between them. Germline V gene lookup returns CDR1 SGHTA and CDR2 FQGNSA. The CDR3 has 14 amino acids.

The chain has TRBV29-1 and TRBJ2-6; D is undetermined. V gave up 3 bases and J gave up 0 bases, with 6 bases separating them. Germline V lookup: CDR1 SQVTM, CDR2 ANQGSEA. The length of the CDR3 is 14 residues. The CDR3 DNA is TGCAGCGTTGAGGGTCTCTCTGGGGCCAACGTCCTGACTTTC. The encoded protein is CSVEGLSGANVLTF.

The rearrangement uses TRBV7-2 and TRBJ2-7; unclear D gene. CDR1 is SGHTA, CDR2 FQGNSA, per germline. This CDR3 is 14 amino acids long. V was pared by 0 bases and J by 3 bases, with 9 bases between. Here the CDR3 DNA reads TGTGCCAGCAGCTTAGCGGCAGGAATCTACGAGCAGTACTTC. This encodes CASSLAAGIYEQYF.

CDR3 bases: TGTGCCAGCAGCGCCTCCCTGGGGGACACTGAAGCTTTCTTT. It yields the protein CASSASLGDTEAFF. V is TRBV9 and J is TRBJ1-1, with TRBD1 as a possible D gene (5 bases). The V end lost 3 bases, the J end lost 3 bases, and 12 bases lay between the germline ends. The CDR3 contains 14 residues. The germline V gene encodes CDR1 SGDLS and CDR2 YYNGEE.

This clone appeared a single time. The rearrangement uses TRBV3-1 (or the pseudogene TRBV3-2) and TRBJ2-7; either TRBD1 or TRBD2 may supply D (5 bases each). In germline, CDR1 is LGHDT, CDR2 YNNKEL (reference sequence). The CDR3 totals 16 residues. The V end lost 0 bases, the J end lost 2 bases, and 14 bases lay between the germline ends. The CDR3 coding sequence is TGTGCCAGCAGCCAAGATGTTGGGGACGGACCCTACGAGCAGTACTTC. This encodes CASSQDVGDGPYEQYF.

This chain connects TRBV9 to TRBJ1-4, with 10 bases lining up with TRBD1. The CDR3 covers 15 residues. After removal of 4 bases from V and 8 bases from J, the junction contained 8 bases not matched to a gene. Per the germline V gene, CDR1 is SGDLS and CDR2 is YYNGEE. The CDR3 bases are TGTGCCAGCAGCCTCTCGACAGGGGGCTCCGAAAAACTGTTTTTT. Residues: CASSLSTGGSEKLFF.

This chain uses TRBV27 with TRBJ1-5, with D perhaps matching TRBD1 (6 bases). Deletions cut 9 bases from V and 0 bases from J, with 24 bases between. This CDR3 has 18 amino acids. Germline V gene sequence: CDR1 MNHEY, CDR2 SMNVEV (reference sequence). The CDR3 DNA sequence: TGTGCCAGTTCACCCCAGGTCAGGGGCCCCTATAGCAATCAGCCCCAGCATTTT. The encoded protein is CASSPQVRGPYSNQPQHF.